One and the same sample provided the 15 T cell receptor beta chains below, sequenced in a study of OX40 agonist ivuxolimab in advanced cancers. The table came from immunoSEQ multiplex PCR; TCRdb's copy has only in-frame clones and leaves some out. The sample consists of about 47,000 clones, approximately 80% of them appearing once. The sample consisted of CD4+ or CD8+ T cells sorted from blood, taken in a trial of the OX40 agonist ivuxolimab. The receptor source for this set is an adult with an advanced solid tumor such as melanoma, head and neck, liver or kidney cancer.

This chain connects TRBV7-6 to TRBJ1-4; D unclear. The V and J ends lost 0 bases and 7 bases respectively, with 15 bases between them. The CDR3 runs 16 residues. Germline assignment: CDR1 SGHVS and CDR2 FNYEAQ. The CDR3 DNA follows: TGTGCCAGCAGCTTAGCCGGTCGAACTAGCTTTGAAAAACTGTTTTTT. Protein product: CASSLAGRTSFEKLFF.

The CDR3 region has the DNA TGTGCCAGCGGACGGGGCGCAGAGACCCAGTACTTC. Translating it yields CASGRGAETQYF. The chain employs TRBV2 and TRBJ2-5; D could derive from TRBD1 or TRBD2 (5 bases each). Germline CDR1 reads SNHLY; CDR2 reads FYNNEI. The CDR3 totals 12 residues. Trimming left V 8 bases short and J 4 bases short, with 11 bases between.

The chain recombines TRBV27 with TRBJ1-2; 11 bases fit TRBD1. CDR3 length: 15 residues. Germline V CDR1 and CDR2: MNHEY, SMNVEV (reference sequence). Trimming cost V 6 bases and J 8 bases; bases outside gene matches: 11. Here the CDR3 reads CASSAPGQGVRGYTF. DNA for the CDR3: TGTGCCAGCAGCGCTCCGGGACAGGGGGTCCGGGGCTACACCTTC.

The chain recombines TRBV10-3 with TRBJ1-2; D might be TRBD1 (6 bases). Germline CDR1 is ENHRY and CDR2 is SYGVKD. V was cut by 6 bases and J by 0 bases, with 17 bases left in between. The CDR3 consists of 16 residues. CDR3 sequence: CAISQWGANANYGYTF. In nucleotides, the CDR3 is TGTGCCATCAGCCAGTGGGGGGCGAATGCTAACTATGGCTACACCTTC.

This clone was seen more than once but under ten times. The V gene is TRBV7-3, the J gene TRBJ1-6, with D tentatively TRBD1 (5 bases). V dropped 4 bases and J dropped 10 bases, with 11 bases sitting between them. Germline lookup yields CDR1 SGHTA and CDR2 FQGTGA. The CDR3 has 13 amino acids. This CDR3 is CASSSYPGSPLHF. Written as DNA, the CDR3 is TGTGCCAGCAGCTCATACCCAGGGTCACCCCTCCACTTT.

This clone showed up just once. Other nucleotide sequences from this sample produce the same CDR3. The chain uses TRBV7-6 and TRBJ2-7; D tentatively reads TRBD1 or TRBD2 (5 bases each). CDR3 length equals 14 residues. V lost 5 bases and J 2 bases, leaving 13 bases between the germline ends. Germline V gene sequence: CDR1 SGHVS, CDR2 FNYEAQ. CDR3 protein: CASSPGTGTYEQYF. CDR3 DNA: TGTGCCAGCAGCCCGGGGACGGGTACCTACGAGCAGTACTTC.

The chain combines TRBV6-5 with TRBJ2-7, with D perhaps matching TRBD1 (6 bases). The CDR3 totals 15 residues. V was cut by 2 bases and J by 2 bases, with 13 bases left in between. The V gene's germline CDR1 is MNHEY and CDR2 SVGAGI. The CDR3 coding sequence is TGTGCCAGCAGTTACGGGACACCAGGCACCTACGAGCAGTACTTC. Its protein is CASSYGTPGTYEQYF.

The chain uses TRBV6-5 and TRBJ1-1; weak D call: TRBD1 (6 bases). Germline loops: CDR1 MNHEY, CDR2 SVGAGI. The CDR3 extends over 13 amino acids. Trimming left V 7 bases short and J 4 bases short, with 13 bases between. The CDR3 coding sequence is TGTGCCAGCACATACAGGGAGGGCACTGAAGCTTTCTTT. Its translation is CASTYREGTEAFF.

The chain combines TRBV6-1 with TRBJ1-3, with D perhaps matching TRBD1 (5 bases). The germline CDR1 and CDR2 sequences are MNHNS and SASEGT. The CDR3 has 17 residues. V lost 1 base and J lost 0, with 13 bases in between. Here the CDR3 reads CASSEVGLTHSGNTIYF. The DNA of the CDR3 is TGTGCCAGCAGTGAAGTGGGACTCACGCACTCTGGAAACACCATATATTTT.

J is TRBJ2-1 and V is TRBV7-9; TRBD2 aligns across 9 bases. Trimming cost V 4 bases and J 5 bases; bases outside gene matches: 12. The germline V gene has CDR1 SEHNR and CDR2 FQNEAQ (reference sequence). There are 17 residues in the CDR3. CDR3 protein: CASSYPPLTSGNNEQFF. In DNA, the CDR3 is TGTGCCAGCAGCTATCCCCCCCTGACTAGCGGCAACAATGAGCAGTTCTTC.

The rearrangement uses TRBV5-1 and TRBJ1-1; D ambiguous. With 4 bases removed from V and 1 base from J, the gap between germline ends came to 8 bases. Germline CDR1 and CDR2: SGHRS and YFSETQ. The CDR3 is 13 residues long. CDR3 DNA: TGCGCCAGCAGCGTTAGAGAGAACACTGAAGCTTTCTTT. Translation: CASSVRENTEAFF.

The chain combines TRBV6-5 with TRBJ1-4; TRBD1 matches at 9 bases. J lost 7 bases, V lost 5 bases, and 8 bases had no gene match. The CDR3 loop spans 15 amino acids. Per germline, CDR1 MNHEY and CDR2 SVGAGI. In nucleotides, the CDR3 is TGTGCCAGCAGTCCCTCGGACAGGGGAACTGAAAAACTGTTTTTT. Its protein is CASSPSDRGTEKLFF.

The V and J genes are TRBV18 and TRBJ1-5; the D gene is possibly TRBD1 (5 bases). The CDR3 has 14 amino acids. Germline V gene sequence: CDR1 KGHSH, CDR2 LQKENI. V was clipped by 3 bases and J by 10 bases, with 16 bases between them. This chain's CDR3 is CASSPARGPGPQHF. In DNA, the CDR3 is TGTGCCAGCTCACCCGCCCGGGGCCCCGGACCCCAGCATTTT.

V and J are TRBV7-2 and TRBJ2-3; D is unresolved. V lost 5 bases to trimming and J lost 0 bases, with 6 bases between them. The CDR3 loop spans 13 amino acids. Looked up from germline, CDR1 is SGHTA and CDR2 is FQGNSA. The CDR3 here is CASSPTSTDTQYF. CDR3 DNA sequence: TGTGCCAGCAGCCCAACGAGCACAGATACGCAGTATTTT.

V gene TRBV7-9 combines with J gene TRBJ2-5; D is unresolved. The CDR3 is 15 residues long. Between the trimmed V and J ends, which lost 3 bases and 1 base, there was a span of 12 bases. Germline CDR1 SEHNR, CDR2 FQNEAQ (reference sequence). CDR3 loop: CASSFGQAPQETQYF. CDR3 DNA: TGTGCCAGCAGCTTCGGCCAGGCGCCCCAAGAGACCCAGTACTTC.